A single T cell receptor (beta chain) is shown here with its context. The source of the sample is a study of blood T cell repertoires in COVID-19. The overall study: T cells, B-cell-depleted T cells, or PBMCs provided the cDNA or gDNA that served as material.

Germline trimming cut 3 bases from V and 7 bases from J; bases unmatched to any gene: 8. CDR3 length: 15 amino acids. CDR1 is LGHNA and CDR2 is YNFKEQ in the germline V gene. Method: immunoSEQ multiplex PCR; TCRdb's copy keeps in-frame clones and lacks some. The sample consists of around 250,000 clones, 82% of them appearing once. V gene TRBV4-2 combines with J gene TRBJ2-1, with 8 positions matching TRBD2. The source material was PBMCs or T cells enriched from blood (not recorded which). The clonotype originates from a man aged 35 to 55 who had recovered from COVID-19. This CDR3 is CASSQGGGLENEQFF. The CDR3 DNA sequence: TGTGCCAGCAGCCAGGGGGGGGGACTAGAAAATGAGCAGTTCTTC.